A selection of T cell receptor beta chains follows, all from one sample in a study of T cells in Graves' hyperthyroidism and ophthalmopathy. TCRdb analysed the multiplex PCR reads with MiXCR anew, one entry per CDR3 protein. This sample has 600,000 to 700,000 distinct CDR3 sequences, with 45% found just once. Sequencing was carried out using peripheral blood or thyroid tissue (not recorded which). The source is an adult man with Graves' disease, either hyperthyroidism or ophthalmopathy (not recorded which). The CDR3 runs from the conserved cysteine through the conserved F or W. A D gene is named only where the DNA matches it firmly. Clone size appears in some rows only: once, few, many, or a class for an expanded clone.

>NA|TRBV2|once|TRBJ2-7
TGTGCCAGCAGTGAATACGGGACTCACCGTCCTAACGAGCAGTACTTC
CASSEYGTHRPNEQYF
>NA|TRBV25-1|once|TRBJ1-1
TGTGCCAGCAGTTTATACGGACAGTCCACTGAAGCTTTCTTT
CASSLYGQSTEAFF
>NA|TRBV7-6|NA|TRBJ2-7
TGTGCCAGCAGTAAAACAGGGTCGAGGGAGCAGTACTTC
CASSKTGSREQYF
>NA|TRBV29-1|NA|TRBJ1-2
TGCAGCAGCCCTAACGGGGGCTATGGCTACACCTTC
CSSPNGGYGYTF
>TRBD1|TRBV7-8|many|TRBJ2-7
TGTGCCAGCAGCCCTGGGACAGGGAGGGGCGAGCAGTACTTC
CASSPGTGRGEQYF
>NA|TRBV29-1|many|TRBJ2-7
TGCAGCGTTGTATCTCTCTACGAGCAGTACTTC
CSVVSLYEQYF
>NA|TRBV24-1|many|TRBJ1-2
TGTGCCACCAGTGATCCGAGGACGAGTAACTATGGCTACACCTTC
CATSDPRTSNYGYTF
>NA|TRBV9|NA|TRBJ1-2
TGTGCCAGCAGCGTAGAAGCTAGGGAGTTGTGGGGCTACACCTTC
CASSVEARELWGYTF
>NA|TRBV5-1|few|TRBJ1-4
TGCGCCAGCAGCTTGGTCCCAAGCAGGGGCGATGAAAAACTGTTTTTT
CASSLVPSRGDEKLFF
>NA|TRBV5-1|few|TRBJ1-6
TGCGCCAGCAGCTTGGCCCCGGGGGTAGGTTCACCCCTCCACTTT
CASSLAPGVGSPLHF
>NA|TRBV7-8|NA|TRBJ1-1
TGTGCCAGCAGCTTAGCGAGCCCCTTAGGAAATCCGAACACTGAAGCTTTCTTT
CASSLASPLGNPNTEAFF
>TRBD2|TRBV20-1|NA|TRBJ2-1
TGCAGTGCCCCTAGCGGGAGTTTCGATGAGCAGTTCTTC
CSAPSGSFDEQFF
>NA|TRBV13|many|TRBJ1-1
TGTGCCAGCAGCTTAGGTCGTCTTAACGGTGAAGCTTTCTTT
CASSLGRLNGEAFF
>TRBD2|TRBV28|NA|TRBJ2-5
TGTGCCAGCACGCTAGCGGGGATGCAAGAGACCCAGTACTTC
CASTLAGMQETQYF
>TRBD1|TRBV29-1|NA|TRBJ1-5
TGCAGCGAGGGGGCCATCAATCAGCCCCAGCATTTT
CSEGAINQPQHF
>NA|TRBV11-3|few|TRBJ2-7
TGTGCCAGCAGCTTAGAGTCGCACGAGCAGTACTTC
CASSLESHEQYF
>TRBD2|TRBV10-1|many|TRBJ2-7
TGCGCACTAGCGGGGGGTTCCTCCTACGAGCAGTACTTC
CALAGGSSYEQYF
>TRBD1|TRBV9|few|TRBJ1-3
TGTGCCAGCAGCGTAGCTCTCCGGACAGGGAATTTTGGAAACACCATATATTTT
CASSVALRTGNFGNTIYF
>NA|TRBV20-1|NA|TRBJ1-1
TGCAGTGCTAGAAGACGGGACACTGAAGCTTTCTTT
CSARRRDTEAFF
>TRBD1|TRBV9|few|TRBJ1-2
TGTGCCAGCAGCCGACAGACAGGGAGTAACTATGGCTACACCTTC
CASSRQTGSNYGYTF
>TRBD2|TRBV29-1|NA|TRBJ2-7
TGCAGCGGACCGGGACTAGCCTACGAGCAGTACTTC
CSGPGLAYEQYF
>TRBD1|TRBV20-1|many|TRBJ1-2
TGCAGTGCTGAAACCGGGACAGGGTATGGCTACACCTTC
CSAETGTGYGYTF
>NA|TRBV2|NA|TRBJ1-6
TGTGCCAGCAGCCTCGCCCGGAGCTCCTATAATTCACCCCTCCACTTT
CASSLARSSYNSPLHF
>TRBD1|TRBV7-2|NA|TRBJ1-4
TGTGCCAGCAGCACTCCTAGGGAGGGGGCCTTGTTTTTT
CASSTPREGALFF
>TRBD2|TRBV29-1|NA|TRBJ2-7
TGCAGCGTTCTAGCGGGAGGCTCCTACGAGCAGTACTTC
CSVLAGGSYEQYF
>NA|TRBV15|NA|TRBJ1-2
TGTGCCACCAGCAGAGAGGGACACCCTAACTATGGCTACACCTTC
CATSREGHPNYGYTF
>NA|TRBV12-3/TRBV12-4|NA|TRBJ2-1
TGTGCCAGCAGCCCGGACAGCTACAATGAGCAGTTCTTC
CASSPDSYNEQFF
>NA|TRBV7-2|few|TRBJ1-2
TGTGCCAGCAGCCAACCGATACCGAAGACAGGACACTATGGCTACACCTTC
CASSQPIPKTGHYGYTF
>NA|TRBV20-1|NA|TRBJ2-5
TGCAGTGCTGTCCAACCCGGGGGCCAAGAGACCCAGTACTTC
CSAVQPGGQETQYF
>NA|TRBV7-6|once|TRBJ1-1
TGTGCCAGCAGCTTAGGGGTCGGGGTGAACACTGAAGCTTTCTTT
CASSLGVGVNTEAFF
>NA|TRBV7-6|once|TRBJ1-6
TGTGCCAGCAGCTTACGGATAGGGGTCGGACTGTCAAATTCACCCCTCCACTTT
CASSLRIGVGLSNSPLHF
>NA|TRBV12-3/TRBV12-4|NA|TRBJ1-1
TGTGCCAGCTTGGACGTAAACACTGAAGCTTTCTTT
CASLDVNTEAFF
>NA|TRBV12-3/TRBV12-4|NA|TRBJ1-2
TGTGCCAGCAGTCCCACATGGCTATATGGCTACACCTTC
CASSPTWLYGYTF
>TRBD1|TRBV7-9|NA|TRBJ2-7
TGTGCCAGCAGTGCTCGGGACAGGCTCTACGAGCAGTACTTC
CASSARDRLYEQYF
>NA|TRBV20-1|NA|TRBJ1-1
TGCAGTGCCCCCACCTGGGGACTAAACACTGAAGCTTTCTTT
CSAPTWGLNTEAFF
>NA|TRBV7-8|NA|TRBJ2-7
TGTGCCAGCAGCCCCTTCCTAGGCAGCGGGTACGAGCAGTACTTC
CASSPFLGSGYEQYF
>TRBD2|TRBV2|few|TRBJ2-2
TGTGCCAGCAGCCGGGGACTAGCGGGGCCTGCGAACACCGGGGAGCTGTTTTTT
CASSRGLAGPANTGELFF
>NA|TRBV25-1|once|TRBJ1-2
TGTGCCAGCGTTCGCCATGGGATCTATGGCTACACCTTC
CASVRHGIYGYTF
>NA|TRBV30|NA|TRBJ1-1
TGTGCCTGGAGTTCGGTAAACACTGAAGCTTTCTTT
CAWSSVNTEAFF
>TRBD1|TRBV10-3|NA|TRBJ1-1
TGTGCCATCAGTGCGACCGGGACAGGGGGCACTGAAGCTTTCTTT
CAISATGTGGTEAFF
>NA|TRBV10-3|many|TRBJ1-4
TGTGCCATCAGTGAGATCGGGAACCGGGAAAAACTGTTTTTT
CAISEIGNREKLFF
>NA|TRBV7-3|NA|TRBJ1-5
TGCGCCAGCAGCCCTAAGGCTCCTAGGGGGACTCTCAATCAGCCCCAGCATTTT
CASSPKAPRGTLNQPQHF
>NA|TRBV12-3/TRBV12-4|NA|TRBJ2-5
TGTGCCAGCAGCCCGACCGGGACAAGGACCCAGTACTTC
CASSPTGTRTQYF
>NA|TRBV14|NA|TRBJ2-5
TGTGCCAGCAGCCAACCGGGACGGCGAGTAATAGACCAAGAGACCCAGTACTTC
CASSQPGRRVIDQETQYF
>TRBD2|TRBV12-3/TRBV12-4|few|TRBJ2-7
TGTGCCAGCGCCCAGGCGGGACTAGCCTACGAGCAGTACTTC
CASAQAGLAYEQYF
>NA|TRBV7-3|NA|TRBJ1-1
TGTGCCAGCAGCTTTGAGGGAGGGGCAGACGAAGCTTTCTTT
CASSFEGGADEAFF
>NA|TRBV10-3|medium-sized|TRBJ1-4
TGTGCCATCAGTGAGTCCGGGACTGAAAAACTGTTTTTT
CAISESGTEKLFF
>NA|TRBV10-2|NA|TRBJ1-2
TGCGCCAGCAGTGGACGGGATCTCTATGGCTACACCTTC
CASSGRDLYGYTF
>NA|TRBV7-9|many|TRBJ1-6
TGTGCCAGCAGCTTACCGAATTCACCCCTCCACTTT
CASSLPNSPLHF
>NA|TRBV2|NA|TRBJ2-7
TGTGCCAGCAGCCCCCACCGGGACTCCGTCTACGAGCAGTACTTC
CASSPHRDSVYEQYF
>NA|TRBV10-3|NA|TRBJ1-6
TGTGCCATCAGTGAGAGACAGGAAGCACCCCTCCACTTT
CAISERQEAPLHF
>NA|TRBV9|NA|TRBJ2-7
TGTGCCAGCAGTATGAGGAGCGGGGTCAGGGGCGAGCAGTACTTC
CASSMRSGVRGEQYF
>NA|TRBV4-1|NA|TRBJ1-6
TGCGCCAGCAGCCAAGTTTGGCAGAATAATTCACCCCTCCACTTT
CASSQVWQNNSPLHF
>TRBD2|TRBV25-1|NA|TRBJ2-2
TGTGCCAGCAGCGTAGTGGGTAGCGGGGGGTCCCGCGACACCGGGGAGCTGTTTTTT
CASSVVGSGGSRDTGELFF